This T cell receptor (beta chain) was sequenced in a study of T-cell memory formation after mild COVID-19. Study findings and constraints: Pre-infection memory contained some responding clones, which suggested that cross-reactive memory had joined.

TCRdb itself ran the 5' RACE reads through MiXCR, one entry per CDR3 protein. The sample shows more than 110,000 distinct CDR3 sequences, approximately 25% of them seen only once. The sample holds a few counts of this clonotype. Its antigen is still unknown. CDR1 and CDR2 from the germline V gene are GTSNPN and SVGIG (reference sequence). V dropped 0 bases and J dropped 6 bases, with 15 bases sitting between them. This CDR3 region has 15 residues. The sequence derives from an adult woman who had mild COVID-19 (a few samples of this study predate the infection). Cell type and time point are not known. Material for sequencing was PBMCs or a T cell subset sorted from them (not recorded which). J is TRBJ2-1 and V is TRBV30, with TRBD2 as a possible D gene (5 bases). This chain's CDR3 is CAWSVPGEDRNEQFF. DNA of the CDR3: TGTGCCTGGAGTGTACCCGGGGAAGACCGCAATGAGCAGTTCTTC.